This TCR beta chain was sequenced during a study of CD8 T cells in Susac syndrome. Study-level points and caveats: The TCR sequencing and HLA analysis in the study involved a relatively small number of individuals, as the study acknowledged.

RNA amounts of roughly 0.5 to 1 ug underwent reverse transcription with random hexamers. Using its own MiXCR run on the immunoSEQ multiplex PCR reads, TCRdb lists one record per CDR3 protein. This sample has 200,000 or so distinct CDR3 sequences; about 94% occur once, and the top ten carry about 0.15%. High-throughput TCR beta sequencing covered peripheral CD8+ and CD4+ T cells. Control patients had untreated stable or active relapsing-remitting multiple sclerosis by revised McDonald criteria. TEMRA cells underwent FACS enrichment and CD8+ and CD4+ T cells underwent negative isolation. V lost 1 base, J lost 0 bases, and 10 bases lay in between. Per germline, CDR1 MNHEY and CDR2 SMNVEV (reference sequence). This CDR3 spans 15 amino acids. Remarks on this clonotype: What it binds is not known.

The chain joins TRBV27 to TRBJ2-7, with a tentative D call TRBD2 (6 bases). Sequenced: CD8+ T cells from PBMCs. The clonotype was recovered from a human donor with multiple sclerosis. In DNA form, the CDR3 reads TGTGCCAGCAGTTTATGGGGAGGTCGCTCCTACGAGCAGTACTTC. Its protein is CASSLWGGRSYEQYF.